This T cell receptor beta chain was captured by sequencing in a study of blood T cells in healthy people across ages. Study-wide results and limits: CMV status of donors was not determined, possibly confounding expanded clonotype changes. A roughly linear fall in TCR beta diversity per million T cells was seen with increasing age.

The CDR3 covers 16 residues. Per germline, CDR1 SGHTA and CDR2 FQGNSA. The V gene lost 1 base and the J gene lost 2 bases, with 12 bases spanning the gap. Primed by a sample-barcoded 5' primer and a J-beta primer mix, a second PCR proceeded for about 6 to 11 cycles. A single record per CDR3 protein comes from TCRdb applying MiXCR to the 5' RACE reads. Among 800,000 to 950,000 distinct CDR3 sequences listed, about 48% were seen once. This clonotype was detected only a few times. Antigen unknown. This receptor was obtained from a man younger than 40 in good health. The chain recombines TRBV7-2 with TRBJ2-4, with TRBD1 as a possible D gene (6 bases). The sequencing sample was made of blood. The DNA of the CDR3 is TGTGCCAGCAGCTTAGTTGGGCAGGGGTCCAAAAACATTCAGTACTTC. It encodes CASSLVGQGSKNIQYF.